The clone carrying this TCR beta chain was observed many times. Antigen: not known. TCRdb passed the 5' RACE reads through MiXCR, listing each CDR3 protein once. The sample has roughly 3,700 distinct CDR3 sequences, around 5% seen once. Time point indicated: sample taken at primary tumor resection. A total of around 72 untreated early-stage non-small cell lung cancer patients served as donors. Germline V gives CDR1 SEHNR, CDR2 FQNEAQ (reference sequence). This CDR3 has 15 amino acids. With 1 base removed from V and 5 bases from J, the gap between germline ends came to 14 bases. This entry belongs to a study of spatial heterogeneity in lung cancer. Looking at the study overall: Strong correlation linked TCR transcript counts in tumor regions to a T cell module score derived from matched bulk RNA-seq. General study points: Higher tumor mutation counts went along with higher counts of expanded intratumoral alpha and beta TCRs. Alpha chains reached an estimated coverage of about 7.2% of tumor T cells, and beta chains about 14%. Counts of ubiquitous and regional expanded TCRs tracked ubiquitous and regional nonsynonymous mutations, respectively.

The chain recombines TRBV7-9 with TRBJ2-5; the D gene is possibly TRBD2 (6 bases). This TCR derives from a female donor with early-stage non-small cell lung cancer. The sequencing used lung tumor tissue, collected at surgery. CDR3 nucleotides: TGTGCCAGCAGCTTAGGTGGACTGGAGGGGGAGACCCAGTACTTC. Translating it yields CASSLGGLEGETQYF.